These T cell receptor beta chains were read from a single sample in a study of T cell responses to AZD1222 COVID-19 vaccine. Sequenced by immunoSEQ multiplex PCR; TCRdb stores in-frame clones only, minus some. The sample holds about 110,000 clones, approximately 86% seen once. Source: peripheral blood, taken on day 0 of AZD1222 vaccination. The receptors stem from an adult in good health. Each CDR3 is given without its conserved first and last residue.

J gene: TRBJ2-1
V gene: TRBV3-1/TRBV3-2
CDR3 length: 11
CDR3 protein: ASRLTSGNEQF

J gene: TRBJ1-3
V gene: TRBV14
CDR3 length: 13
CDR3 protein: ASSQGVRSGNTIY

J gene: TRBJ2-7
V gene: TRBV28
CDR3 length: 12
CDR3 protein: ATWGRAPLYEQY

J gene: TRBJ1-2
V gene: TRBV28
CDR3 length: 14
CDR3 protein: ASSRVTGGVNYGYT

J gene: TRBJ1-1
V gene: TRBV24-1
CDR3 length: 10
CDR3 protein: ATSDFKGEAF

J gene: TRBJ1-3
V gene: TRBV11-2
CDR3 length: 11
CDR3 protein: ASSLGRGNTIY

J gene: TRBJ1-3
V gene: TRBV6-1
CDR3 length: 15
CDR3 protein: ASSERRVGGSGNTIY

J gene: TRBJ1-2
V gene: TRBV5-4
CDR3 length: 12
CDR3 protein: ASSYSGKDYGYT

J gene: TRBJ1-4
V gene: TRBV24-1
CDR3 length: 16
CDR3 protein: ATSERGKKQSRREKLF

J gene: TRBJ2-2
V gene: TRBV27
CDR3 length: 12
CDR3 protein: ASSLFQNTGELF

J gene: TRBJ1-5
V gene: TRBV5-1
CDR3 length: 12
CDR3 protein: ASSLGYSNQPQH

J gene: TRBJ2-1
V gene: TRBV11-2
CDR3 length: 14
CDR3 protein: ASSLAAVAVYNEQF

J gene: TRBJ1-1
V gene: TRBV19
CDR3 length: 10
CDR3 protein: AGREGDTEAF

J gene: TRBJ2-7
V gene: TRBV6-5
CDR3 length: 13
CDR3 protein: ASSTRQGAFYEQY

J gene: TRBJ2-3
V gene: TRBV6-6
CDR3 length: 11
CDR3 protein: ASRVLSTDTQY

J gene: TRBJ2-2
V gene: TRBV6-5
CDR3 length: 12
CDR3 protein: ASATTGDTGELF

J gene: TRBJ2-3
V gene: TRBV29-1
CDR3 length: 15
CDR3 protein: SVELGLAGVGTDTQY

J gene: TRBJ2-7
V gene: TRBV7-2
CDR3 length: 12
CDR3 protein: ASSFQRGPYEQY

J gene: TRBJ2-5
V gene: TRBV3-1/TRBV3-2
CDR3 length: 10
CDR3 protein: ASSQEQETQY

J gene: TRBJ1-2
V gene: TRBV4-2
CDR3 length: 13
CDR3 protein: ASSQDQQGMFGYT

J gene: TRBJ2-2
V gene: TRBV28
CDR3 length: 9
CDR3 protein: ASSLGRELF

J gene: TRBJ1-5
V gene: TRBV19
CDR3 length: 14
CDR3 protein: ASSIRAGTANQPQH

J gene: TRBJ1-3
V gene: TRBV14
CDR3 length: 17
CDR3 protein: ASSQDSLLWGASGNTIY

J gene: TRBJ1-3
V gene: TRBV5-5
CDR3 length: 13
CDR3 protein: ASSLDPISGNTIY

J gene: TRBJ1-4
V gene: TRBV7-9
CDR3 length: 12
CDR3 protein: ASSLELGEEKLF

J gene: TRBJ1-1
V gene: TRBV29-1
CDR3 length: 10
CDR3 protein: SGGQGNTEAF

J gene: TRBJ1-1
V gene: TRBV18
CDR3 length: 12
CDR3 protein: ASSPAPLNTEAF

J gene: TRBJ2-5
V gene: TRBV7-2
CDR3 length: 9
CDR3 protein: ASSQTETQY

J gene: TRBJ2-3
V gene: TRBV5-1
CDR3 length: 14
CDR3 protein: ASSSGLAGAADTQY

J gene: TRBJ2-1
V gene: TRBV29-1
CDR3 length: 10
CDR3 protein: SALAAKDEQF

J gene: TRBJ2-2
V gene: TRBV9
CDR3 length: 13
CDR3 protein: ASSVGTGSSGELF

J gene: TRBJ1-4
V gene: TRBV15
CDR3 length: 14
CDR3 protein: ATSRGQEIANEKLF

J gene: TRBJ2-3
V gene: TRBV19
CDR3 length: 14
CDR3 protein: ASSIGRRVSTDTQY

J gene: TRBJ2-1
V gene: TRBV27
CDR3 length: 12
CDR3 protein: ASSWGDLYNEQF

J gene: TRBJ2-7
V gene: TRBV28
CDR3 length: 9
CDR3 protein: ASRTSLEQY

J gene: TRBJ2-4
V gene: TRBV19
CDR3 length: 15
CDR3 protein: ASSITGGGYAKNIQY

J gene: TRBJ2-7
V gene: TRBV27
CDR3 length: 11
CDR3 protein: ASRTTSEGEQY

J gene: TRBJ1-2
V gene: TRBV5-6
CDR3 length: 13
CDR3 protein: ASSLWGPLTYGYT

J gene: TRBJ2-4
V gene: TRBV7-9
CDR3 length: 12
CDR3 protein: ASSWAGAKNIQY

J gene: TRBJ1-2
V gene: TRBV30
CDR3 length: 16
CDR3 protein: AWSEPLGTASYNYGYT

J gene: TRBJ2-1
V gene: TRBV9
CDR3 length: 11
CDR3 protein: ASSAPGPFRPF

J gene: TRBJ1-1
V gene: TRBV5-4
CDR3 length: 11
CDR3 protein: ASSLDRWTEAF

J gene: TRBJ1-3
V gene: TRBV20-1
CDR3 length: 15
CDR3 protein: SASDPGTGGSGNTIY

J gene: TRBJ2-7
V gene: TRBV6-6
CDR3 length: 13
CDR3 protein: ASSYPTSGSYEQY

J gene: TRBJ2-1
V gene: TRBV28
CDR3 length: 12
CDR3 protein: ASSLGGPYNEQF

J gene: TRBJ1-5
V gene: TRBV20-1
CDR3 length: 10
CDR3 protein: SASSGDQPQH

J gene: TRBJ2-3
V gene: TRBV18
CDR3 length: 13
CDR3 protein: ASSPYGAGEDTQY